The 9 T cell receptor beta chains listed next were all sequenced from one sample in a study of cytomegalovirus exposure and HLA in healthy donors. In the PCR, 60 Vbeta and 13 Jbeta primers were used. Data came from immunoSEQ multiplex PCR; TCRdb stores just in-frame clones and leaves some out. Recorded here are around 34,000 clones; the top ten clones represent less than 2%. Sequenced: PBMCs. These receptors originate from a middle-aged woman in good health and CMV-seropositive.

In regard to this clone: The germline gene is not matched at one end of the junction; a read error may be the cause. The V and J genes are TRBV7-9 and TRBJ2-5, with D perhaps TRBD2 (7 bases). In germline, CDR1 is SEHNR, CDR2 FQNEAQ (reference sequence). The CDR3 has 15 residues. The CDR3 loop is CASSLAGGLGETQYF. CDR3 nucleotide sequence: TGTGCCAGCAGCCTAGCCGGGGGGCTCGGTGAGACCCAGTACTTC.

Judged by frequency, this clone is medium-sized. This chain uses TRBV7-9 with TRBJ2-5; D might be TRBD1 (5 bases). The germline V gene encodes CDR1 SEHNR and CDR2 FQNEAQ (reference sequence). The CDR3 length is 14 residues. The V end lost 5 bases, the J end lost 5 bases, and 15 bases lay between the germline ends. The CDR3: CASSHSQGMETQYF. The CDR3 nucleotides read TGTGCCAGCAGCCATAGCCAGGGAATGGAGACCCAGTACTTC.

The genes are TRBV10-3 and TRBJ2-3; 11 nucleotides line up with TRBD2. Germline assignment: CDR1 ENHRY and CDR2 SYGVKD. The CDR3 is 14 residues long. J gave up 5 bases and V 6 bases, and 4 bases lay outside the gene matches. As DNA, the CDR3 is TGTGCCATCAGGCCGGGACTAGCGGTAGATACGCAGTATTTT. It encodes CAIRPGLAVDTQYF.

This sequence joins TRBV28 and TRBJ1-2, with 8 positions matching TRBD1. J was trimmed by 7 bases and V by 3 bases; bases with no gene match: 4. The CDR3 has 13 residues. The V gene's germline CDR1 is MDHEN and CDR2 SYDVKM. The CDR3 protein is CASSLTGVFGYTF. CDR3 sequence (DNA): TGTGCCAGCAGTTTGACAGGGGTTTTTGGCTACACCTTC.

The CDR3 DNA sequence: TGTGCCAGCAGTTACTCGGCCAGGGGTGTTGACACTGAAGCTTTCTTT. Translating it yields CASSYSARGVDTEAFF. This chain connects TRBV6-5 to TRBJ1-1; a possible D gene is TRBD1 (6 bases). CDR1 is MNHEY and CDR2 is SVGAGI in the germline V gene. V lost 0 bases and J lost 3, with 14 bases in between. This CDR3 region has 16 residues.

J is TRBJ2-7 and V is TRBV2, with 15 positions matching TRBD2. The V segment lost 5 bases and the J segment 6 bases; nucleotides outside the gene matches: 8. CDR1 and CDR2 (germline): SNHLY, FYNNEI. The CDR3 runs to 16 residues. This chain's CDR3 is CASSSRTSGGAGEQYF. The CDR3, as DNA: TGTGCCAGCAGTAGCAGGACTAGCGGGGGGGCCGGCGAGCAGTACTTC.

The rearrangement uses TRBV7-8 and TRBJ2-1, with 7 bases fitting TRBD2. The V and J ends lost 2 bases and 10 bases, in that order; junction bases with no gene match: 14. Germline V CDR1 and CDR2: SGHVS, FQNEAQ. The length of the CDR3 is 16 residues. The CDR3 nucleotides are TGTGCCAGCAGCTTATTGCCGGGGGGATCAATCTGGGAGCAGTTCTTC. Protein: CASSLLPGGSIWEQFF.

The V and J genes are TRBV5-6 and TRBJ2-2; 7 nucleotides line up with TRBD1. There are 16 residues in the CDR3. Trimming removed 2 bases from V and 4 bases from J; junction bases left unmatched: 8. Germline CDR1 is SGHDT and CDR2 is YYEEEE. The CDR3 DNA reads TGTGCCAGCAGCTTAGGGGGCGTTTCACGCACCGGGGAGCTGTTTTTT. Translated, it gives CASSLGGVSRTGELFF.

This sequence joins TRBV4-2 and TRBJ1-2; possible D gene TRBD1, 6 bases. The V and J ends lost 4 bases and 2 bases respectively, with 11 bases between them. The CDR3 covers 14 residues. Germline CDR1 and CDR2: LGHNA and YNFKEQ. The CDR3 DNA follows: TGTGCCAGCAGCCCGACAGGCGGGAACTATGGCTACACCTTC. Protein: CASSPTGGNYGYTF.